Listed here are 20 T cell receptor beta chains from one sample, sequenced in a study of cytomegalovirus exposure and HLA in healthy donors. The data were produced by immunoSEQ multiplex PCR, yet TCRdb's version contains in-frame clones alone and is incomplete. The sample contains 150,000 to 200,000 clones, roughly 89% of which appear only once. Sequenced input: PBMCs. The receptors shown here come from a woman aged 25 to 39 in good health and CMV-seronegative.

The CDR3 loop reads CASSVGGFINYGYTF. In DNA, the CDR3 is TGTGCCAGCAGCGTAGGAGGGTTTATTAACTATGGCTACACCTTC. This sequence joins TRBV9 and TRBJ1-2; D is ambiguous. The germline gives CDR1 SGDLS, CDR2 YYNGEE. CDR3 length: 15 residues. Trimming cost V 0 bases and J 1 base, with 10 bases left between them.

This chain links TRBV6-6 with TRBJ2-5; 10 bases fit TRBD1. The CDR3 totals 14 residues. Per the germline V gene, CDR1 is MNHNY and CDR2 is SVGAGI (reference sequence). The ends lost 9 bases at V and 0 bases at J; junction bases unmatched: 4. The CDR3 DNA reads as TGTGCCAGTTCGGGGACAGGGGACCAAGAGACCCAGTACTTC. Its protein product is CASSGTGDQETQYF.

The chain's CDR3 is CASGFPHFHYEQYF. CDR3 coding DNA: TGTGCTAGTGGTTTTCCGCACTTCCACTACGAGCAGTACTTC. The rearrangement links TRBV12-5 to TRBJ2-7; D uncertain. V lost 3 bases, J lost 3 bases, and 12 bases lay in between. Per germline, CDR1 LGHNT and CDR2 FRNRAP. The CDR3 length is 14 residues.

This chain joins TRBV11-3 and TRBJ2-7, with a tentative D call TRBD2 (7 bases). This CDR3 has 13 residues. Trimming shortened V by 5 bases and J by 4 bases, and 12 bases separated the two germline ends. The V gene's germline CDR1 is SGHNT and CDR2 YENEEA. CDR3 protein: CASSPRGGYEQYF. The CDR3 DNA sequence: TGTGCCAGCAGCCCAAGGGGGGGGTACGAGCAGTACTTC.

V gene TRBV7-9 combines with J gene TRBJ2-3, with TRBD2 matching over 10 bases. The CDR3 covers 15 residues. The germline gives CDR1 SEHNR, CDR2 FQNEAQ (reference sequence). Losses at the gene ends were 2 bases for V and 2 bases for J; bases not matched to a gene: 1. This CDR3 reads CASSLTSGATDTQYF. As DNA, the CDR3 is TGTGCCAGCAGCTTAACTAGCGGGGCCACAGATACGCAGTATTTT. The complete variable domain, with remaining parts taken from reference TRBV7-9 and TRBJ2-3, reads DTGVSQNPRHKITKRGQNVTFRCDPISEHNRLYWYRQTLGQGPEFLTYFQNEAQLEKSRLLSDRFSAERPKGSFSTLEIQRTEQGDSAMYLCASSLTSGATDTQYFGPGTRLTVL.

V gene TRBV11-2 combines with J gene TRBJ1-1, with TRBD1 identical over 7 bases. The CDR3 sequence is 16 residues long. The J segment lost 1 base and the V segment lost 5 bases, leaving 10 bases of the junction unmatched. CDR1 is SGHAT and CDR2 is FQNNGV in the germline V gene. The CDR3 bases are TGTGCCAGCAGCCAGAGGGGACAGTTTAAGAACACTGAAGCTTTCTTT. It translates to CASSQRGQFKNTEAFF.

This clone has a handful of counts. This chain connects TRBV19 to TRBJ1-6, with D maybe TRBD1 (6 bases). This CDR3 is 18 amino acids long. The V and J ends lost 5 bases and 7 bases respectively, with 24 bases between them. Germline V gene lookup returns CDR1 LNHDA and CDR2 SQIVND (reference sequence). This CDR3 reads CASSLRDNYRPDNSPLHF. CDR3 DNA: TGTGCCAGTAGTCTCCGGGACAACTACAGGCCTGACAATTCACCCCTCCACTTT. Looking up the rest from reference TRBV19 and TRBJ1-6 gives the full variable domain: DGGITQSPKYLFRKEGQNVTLSCEQNLNHDAMYWYRQDPGQGLRLIYYSQIVNDFQKGDIAEGYSVSREKKESFPLTVTSAQKNPTAFYLCASSLRDNYRPDNSPLHFGNGTRLTVT.

This clone is a singleton in its sample. The rearrangement links TRBV27 to TRBJ2-2, with a weak D call TRBD1 (7 bases). Between the trimmed V and J ends, which lost 0 bases and 4 bases, there was a span of 9 bases. The CDR3 covers 15 residues. The germline V gene has CDR1 MNHEY and CDR2 SMNVEV (reference sequence). The DNA of the CDR3 is TGTGCCAGCAGTTTATCGCAGGGGGGCACCGGGGAGCTGTTTTTT. It is translated as CASSLSQGGTGELFF.

The sample holds one count of this clone. The DNA for the CDR3 is TGTGCCAGCAGTGGGGAGGTAAACCCTAGCGGGGAGGCTACAGATACGCAGTATTTT. Translating gives CASSGEVNPSGEATDTQYF. This chain connects TRBV2 to TRBJ2-3, with 9 bases fitting TRBD2. The V segment lost 4 bases and the J segment 3 bases; nucleotides outside the gene matches: 17. This CDR3 is built from 19 residues. Germline assignment: CDR1 SNHLY and CDR2 FYNNEI.

J is TRBJ2-7 and V is TRBV7-2; D gene unclear. Per germline, CDR1 SGHTA and CDR2 FQGNSA. This CDR3 has 11 amino acids. V gave up 5 bases and J gave up 3 bases, with 5 bases separating them. Written as DNA, the CDR3 is TGTGCCAGCAGCCCAAACTACGAGCAGTACTTC. Translation gives CASSPNYEQYF.

The rearrangement uses TRBV5-4 and TRBJ2-4; tentative D call: TRBD1 (5 bases). Per the germline V gene, CDR1 is SGHNT and CDR2 is YYREEE (reference sequence). This CDR3 is built from 16 residues. V dropped 4 bases and J dropped 5 bases, with 19 bases sitting between them. In DNA, the CDR3 is TGTGCCAGCAGCCTGGATCGCGCCAGGGTCGAAAACATTCAGTACTTC. Amino acid sequence: CASSLDRARVENIQYF.

The chain couples TRBV18 to TRBJ1-2, with 7 positions matching TRBD1. Trimming took 3 bases from V and 7 from J; bases not matched to a gene: 11. This CDR3 is 15 amino acids long. Germline CDR1 and CDR2: KGHSH and LQKENI. DNA for the CDR3: TGTGCCAGCTCACCTTCTCCGACAGGGTCGTTTGGCTACACCTTC. It specifies CASSPSPTGSFGYTF.

The DNA for the CDR3 is TGTGCCAGCAGTGTTAATCCGGGACAGGGAAAAGAGACCCAGTACTTC. Its protein product is CASSVNPGQGKETQYF. This chain links TRBV27 with TRBJ2-5; 9 nucleotides line up with TRBD1. The CDR3 runs 16 residues. V lost 5 bases and J lost 3; bases outside the gene matches: 10. Germline assignment: CDR1 MNHEY and CDR2 SMNVEV (reference sequence).

The genes are TRBV27 and TRBJ2-1; 10 bases are a match to TRBD1. From germline, CDR1 is MNHEY and CDR2 SMNVEV (reference sequence). This CDR3 comprises 15 residues. The V gene end was trimmed by 10 bases and the J gene end by 7 bases; junction bases not matched to a gene: 13. The DNA for the CDR3 is TGTGCCACCATGACCCCGGACAGGGGGAATAATGAGCAGTTCTTC. It codes for CATMTPDRGNNEQFF.

J is TRBJ2-1 and V is TRBV27, with D possibly being TRBD2 (6 bases). The germline V gene encodes CDR1 MNHEY and CDR2 SMNVEV (reference sequence). This CDR3 contains 15 residues. Trimming cost V 4 bases and J 3 bases, with 13 bases left between them. The CDR3 reads CASSSDYGSYNEQFF. The DNA of the CDR3 is TGTGCCAGCAGTTCTGACTACGGGAGCTACAATGAGCAGTTCTTC.

V is TRBV4-1 and J is TRBJ1-6, with D maybe TRBD1 (5 bases). Trimming took off 5 bases at V and 9 bases at J, with 17 bases between the two ends. The CDR3 spans 15 residues. Germline CDR1 is MGHRA and CDR2 is YSYEKL. The CDR3 region is CASSAIREGSSPLHF. The DNA of the CDR3 is TGCGCCAGCAGCGCTATCAGGGAGGGGAGTTCACCCCTCCACTTT.

The chain couples TRBV19 to TRBJ2-7; TRBD1 agrees at 8 bases. V dropped 3 bases and J dropped 5; count of bases not matched to a gene: 6. Germline V gives CDR1 LNHDA, CDR2 SQIVND (reference sequence). The CDR3 consists of 14 residues. The CDR3 region is CASSIHRGENEQYF. In DNA, the CDR3 is TGTGCCAGTAGTATTCACAGGGGGGAGAACGAGCAGTACTTC.

The CDR3 sequence: CASTLKSLDPGELFF. The CDR3 DNA reads TGTGCCAGCACCCTCAAGTCACTAGACCCCGGGGAGCTGTTTTTT. The rearrangement joins TRBV7-8 to TRBJ2-2, with a tentative D call TRBD2 (5 bases). This CDR3 has 15 residues. V was cut by 7 bases and J by 6 bases, with 18 bases left in between. CDR1 is SGHVS, CDR2 FQNEAQ, per germline.

The rearrangement joins TRBV7-9 to TRBJ2-3; D is uncertain. Looked up from germline, CDR1 is SEHNR and CDR2 is FQNEAQ (reference sequence). The CDR3 totals 12 residues. Trimming left V 2 bases short and J 2 bases short, with 2 bases between. CDR3 nucleotides: TGTGCCAGCAGCTTACACACAGATACGCAGTATTTT. Translated: CASSLHTDTQYF.

This chain joins TRBV5-4 and TRBJ2-3; TRBD2 matches at 7 bases. J lost 4 bases, V lost 2 bases, and 4 bases had no gene match. The germline CDR1 and CDR2 sequences are SGHNT and YYREEE (reference sequence). The CDR3 consists of 14 residues. The CDR3 coding sequence is TGTGCCAGCAGCTTAACGGGGGGATCAGATACGCAGTATTTT. Translated: CASSLTGGSDTQYF.